Listed below are T cell receptor beta chains from one sample, sequenced in a study of cytotoxic CD8 clonotypes in ibrutinib-treated CLL. Assay used: immunoSEQ multiplex PCR; TCRdb lists only in-frame clones, some missing. The sample contains some 300,000 clones, 80% of which appear only once. The source was PBMCs, collected before ibrutinib treatment. The receptors derive from a human donor with chronic lymphocytic leukemia. CDR3s include the opening cysteine and the closing phenylalanine or tryptophan. D genes are given only for firm matches. Clone size is not always given. Where it is, it says once, few, many or a class for expanded clones.

clone_size,v_call,j_call,d_call,cdr3_nt,cdr3_aa
NA,TRBV9,TRBJ1-1,NA,TGTGCCAGCAGCGTTAACGGGTTTACTGAAGCTTTCTTT,CASSVNGFTEAFF
NA,TRBV5-1,TRBJ2-3,TRBD2,TGCGCCAGCAGCCCGCGGACTAGCGGGAGTTACGCAGATACGCAGTATTTT,CASSPRTSGSYADTQYF
few,TRBV27,TRBJ1-5,NA,TGTGCCAGCAGTTTACTGGGGCGGATCAATCAGCCCCAGCATTTT,CASSLLGRINQPQHF
NA,TRBV18,TRBJ1-1,TRBD1,TGTGCCAGCTCACTTTCAGGGGGCACTGAAGCTTTCTTT,CASSLSGGTEAFF
NA,TRBV14,TRBJ2-1,TRBD2,TGTGCCAGCAGCCAAGTGATGGGACTAGCTTTGTACGAGCAGTTCTTC,CASSQVMGLALYEQFF
NA,TRBV5-1,TRBJ2-2,NA,TGCGCCAGCAGCTTGCTATCGAACACCGGGGAGCTGTTTTTT,CASSLLSNTGELFF
NA,TRBV5-4,TRBJ2-6,NA,TGTGCCAGCAGCTTGGGAGGGTCCTCAAACTCTGGGGCCAACGTCCTGACTTTC,CASSLGGSSNSGANVLTF
NA,TRBV9,TRBJ2-1,NA,TGTGCCAGCACCAATGGGGGCTTGTACAATGAGCAGTTCTTC,CASTNGGLYNEQFF
few,TRBV7-8,TRBJ2-7,NA,TGTGCCAGCAGCTCCCCGGGGACCAACCTCGAGCAGTACTTC,CASSSPGTNLEQYF
once,TRBV7-9,TRBJ2-1,TRBD1,TGTGCCAGCAGCGACCGGACAGGGAGTAATGAGCAGTTCTTC,CASSDRTGSNEQFF
NA,TRBV11-2,TRBJ2-7,NA,TGTGCCAGCAGCTTAGTGGGAGGTGCCTCCTACGAGCAGTACTTC,CASSLVGGASYEQYF
NA,TRBV5-4,TRBJ1-5,NA,TGTGCCAGCAGCTTTCGAAGGGCTAAGAGTCAGCCCCAGCATTTT,CASSFRRAKSQPQHF
few,TRBV14,TRBJ1-2,NA,TGTGCCAGCAGTCCCGGGACACCCTATGGCTACACCTTC,CASSPGTPYGYTF
NA,TRBV25-1,TRBJ1-2,NA,TGTGCCAGCAGTGAATCGGCAGGGCGTATTGGCTACACCTTC,CASSESAGRIGYTF
NA,TRBV28,TRBJ1-5,NA,TGTGCCAGCAGTCGATTAGGGGGCAATCAGCCCCAGCATTTT,CASSRLGGNQPQHF
NA,TRBV29-1,TRBJ1-2,TRBD1,TGCAGCGTCCGCCGGGACAGGGGTATAGCGAACACCTTC,CSVRRDRGIANTF
NA,TRBV2,TRBJ1-2,NA,TGTGCCAGCAGCTCAGGGGCTGCGGGGAACTATGGCTACACCTTC,CASSSGAAGNYGYTF
NA,TRBV11-2,TRBJ2-7,NA,TGTGCCAGCAGCTTCCGTTTAGTTCGCGAGCAGTACTTC,CASSFRLVREQYF
NA,TRBV27,TRBJ1-2,TRBD1,TGTGCCAGCGCGACAGGGGGTTGGGGCTACACCTTC,CASATGGWGYTF
NA,TRBV4-3,TRBJ2-5,TRBD2,TGCGCCAGCAGCCCTGCTAGCGGGGGGGATTATGGGGAGACCCAGTACTTC,CASSPASGGDYGETQYF
NA,TRBV18,TRBJ1-2,NA,TGTGCCAGCTCACCACCGAACGTTAACTATGGCTACACCTTC,CASSPPNVNYGYTF
NA,TRBV7-8,TRBJ1-5,TRBD1,TGTGCCAGCAGCTTAGCCCAAAACAGGGGAGATAGCAATCAGCCCCAGCATTTT,CASSLAQNRGDSNQPQHF
NA,TRBV29-1,TRBJ2-7,NA,TGCAGCGGCCAGGTGACCCCAGGGGAGCAGTACTTC,CSGQVTPGEQYF
NA,TRBV18,TRBJ1-5,NA,TGTGCCAGCTCTCTAGACCGGAATCAGCCCCAGCATTTT,CASSLDRNQPQHF
NA,TRBV30,TRBJ1-1,TRBD1,TGTGCCTGGAGTAGTGGACAGGGACGTGGTGGCACTGAAGCTTTCTTT,CAWSSGQGRGGTEAFF
NA,TRBV4-2,TRBJ2-2,NA,TGTGCCAGCAGCACCTCCACGAGTAACACCGGGGAGCTGTTTTTT,CASSTSTSNTGELFF
NA,TRBV14,TRBJ2-3,NA,TGTGCCAGCAGCTCTCTAGAATCTATTACAGATACGCAGTATTTT,CASSSLESITDTQYF
NA,TRBV9,TRBJ2-3,TRBD2,TGTGCCAGCAGCGTCCTAGCGGGAGTTTACACAGATACGCAGTATTTT,CASSVLAGVYTDTQYF
once,TRBV4-3,TRBJ1-2,TRBD1,TGCGCCAGCAGCCAAGAATGGGCTGGGTGGAGGGGGCGTACCCGTGGCTACACCTTC,CASSQEWAGWRGRTRGYTF
NA,TRBV15,TRBJ1-5,NA,TGTGCCACCAGCAGAGAATATCCAGCTTATAGCAATCAGCCCCAGCATTTT,CATSREYPAYSNQPQHF
NA,TRBV7-9,TRBJ2-2,NA,TGTGCCAGCAGCCCTCATGGCAGGGAAGGCACCGGGGAGCTGTTTTTT,CASSPHGREGTGELFF